A selection of T cell receptor beta chains follows, all from one sample in a study of blood T cell repertoires in COVID-19. The repertoire was sequenced with immunoSEQ multiplex PCR; TCRdb's copy has only in-frame clones and lacks some. The sample lists around 140,000 clones, around nine tenths occurring once. Material: peripheral blood. The receptors originated from an older woman with COVID-19, enrolled during active disease. The CDR3 runs from the conserved cysteine through the conserved F or W. A D gene is named only where the DNA matches it firmly. A clone size is listed for some rows: how often the clone was seen (once, few, many), or a class if it is expanded.

TRBJ1-5 | NA | NA | TRBV19 | CASSIGRSNQPQHF | TGTGCCAGTAGTATTGGCAGGAGCAATCAGCCCCAGCATTTT
TRBJ1-2 | NA | NA | TRBV9 | CASSGIWAGDGYTF | TGTGCCAGCAGCGGTATCTGGGCAGGGGATGGCTACACCTTC
TRBJ1-2 | NA | NA | TRBV28 | CASSPLRGKWYGYTF | TGTGCCAGCAGTCCCCTCAGGGGAAAATGGTATGGCTACACCTTC
TRBJ1-2 | NA | TRBD1 | TRBV6-1 | CASSEASGGAYGYTF | TGTGCCAGCAGTGAAGCTTCAGGGGGCGCCTATGGCTACACCTTC
TRBJ2-7 | NA | NA | TRBV2 | CASTGAASYEQYF | TGTGCCAGCACAGGTGCTGCCTCCTACGAGCAGTACTTC
TRBJ1-1 | NA | NA | TRBV27 | CASSLDSLNTEAFF | TGTGCCAGCAGTTTAGACAGTTTGAACACTGAAGCTTTCTTT
TRBJ1-2 | NA | TRBD1 | TRBV5-8 | CASSPRTGATNYGYTF | TGTGCCAGCAGTCCTAGGACAGGTGCCACCAACTATGGCTACACCTTC
TRBJ1-6 | NA | NA | TRBV2 | CASSASNSPLHF | TGTGCCAGCAGTGCGTCCAATTCACCCCTCCACTTT
TRBJ2-7 | NA | TRBD1 | TRBV11-2 | CASSDPGTGYYEQYF | TGTGCCAGCAGCGACCCAGGGACAGGTTACTACGAGCAGTACTTC
TRBJ1-1 | NA | NA | TRBV5-5 | CASSLAIGTEAFF | TGTGCCAGCAGCTTGGCCATCGGCACTGAAGCTTTCTTT
TRBJ2-5 | NA | NA | TRBV3-1/TRBV3-2 | CASSLYGDPRETQYF | TGTGCCAGCAGCCTCTACGGCGACCCCAGGGAGACCCAGTACTTC
TRBJ2-1 | NA | TRBD1 | TRBV10-3 | CAISGRTGGDNEQFF | TGTGCCATCAGTGGTCGGACAGGGGGAGACAATGAGCAGTTCTTC
TRBJ1-1 | NA | TRBD1 | TRBV5-1 | CASSLGPTGVDTEAFF | TGCGCCAGCAGCTTGGGGCCTACAGGGGTCGACACTGAAGCTTTCTTT
TRBJ1-2 | NA | NA | TRBV19 | CASSTLDTYGYTF | TGTGCCAGTAGCACCCTGGACACCTATGGCTACACCTTC
TRBJ1-6 | NA | TRBD1 | TRBV5-8 | CASSAIRGKGSPLHF | TGTGCCAGCAGCGCAATCAGGGGGAAGGGTTCACCCCTCCACTTT
TRBJ2-5 | NA | TRBD2 | TRBV7-9 | CASSPGVAGVVETQYF | TGTGCCAGCAGCCCGGGGGTAGCGGGGGTAGTGGAGACCCAGTACTTC
TRBJ2-7 | NA | NA | TRBV27 | CASSDLATLPYEQYF | TGTGCCAGCAGCGACCTAGCGACCCTTCCCTACGAGCAGTACTTC
TRBJ1-3 | NA | NA | TRBV2 | CASSVSRRVSGNTIYF | TGTGCCAGCAGTGTTTCCAGACGGGTCTCTGGAAACACCATATATTTT
TRBJ1-5 | NA | TRBD1 | TRBV4-1 | CASSLDRGTVQPQHF | TGCGCCAGCAGCCTCGACAGGGGTACGGTTCAGCCCCAGCATTTT
TRBJ2-1 | NA | TRBD2 | TRBV5-1 | CASSPTSGGARDNEQFF | TGCGCCAGCAGTCCGACTAGCGGGGGGGCGCGGGACAATGAGCAGTTCTTC
TRBJ2-6 | once | NA | TRBV5-5 | CASSLGHFSGANVLTF | TGTGCCAGCAGCTTGGGACATTTCTCTGGGGCCAACGTCCTGACTTTC
TRBJ1-2 | NA | TRBD1 | TRBV28 | CASSLTGGVGYTF | TGTGCCAGCAGTTTAACAGGGGGTGTTGGCTACACCTTC
TRBJ2-5 | NA | NA | TRBV27 | CASSYIEADSKIKETQYF | TGTGCCAGCAGTTATATAGAGGCAGACTCGAAAATCAAAGAGACCCAGTACTTC
TRBJ1-6 | NA | NA | TRBV9 | CASSVGRVRSPLHF | TGTGCCAGCAGCGTAGGGCGGGTCAGGTCACCCCTCCACTTT
TRBJ2-5 | NA | NA | TRBV5-5 | CASSLLRVQETQYF | TGTGCCAGCAGCCTACTCAGGGTTCAAGAGACCCAGTACTTC
TRBJ1-2 | once | TRBD1 | TRBV5-5 | CASSPWTGTNYGYTF | TGTGCCAGCAGCCCCTGGACAGGGACTAACTATGGCTACACCTTC
TRBJ1-2 | NA | TRBD1 | TRBV6-5 | CASSYSSITGTDF | TGTGCCAGCAGTTACTCGAGTATCACAGGGACAGACTTC
TRBJ2-3 | NA | TRBD2 | TRBV7-3 | CASSLMTSGGRGDTQYF | TGTGCCAGCAGCTTAATGACTAGCGGGGGGAGAGGTGATACGCAGTATTTT
TRBJ1-1 | NA | TRBD1 | TRBV19 | CASSVGQGVSTEAFF | TGTGCCAGTAGTGTGGGACAGGGGGTGAGCACTGAAGCTTTCTTT
TRBJ1-4 | NA | NA | TRBV11-2 | CASSLDSGEKLFF | TGTGCCAGCAGCTTGGACAGTGGGGAAAAACTGTTTTTT
TRBJ1-2 | NA | NA | TRBV27 | CASRRTGRVGGYTF | TGTGCCAGCAGAAGAACAGGGCGGGTGGGAGGCTACACCTTC
TRBJ2-3 | NA | NA | TRBV19 | CASSNRGSSTDTQYF | TGTGCCAGTAGTAACCGGGGGTCCAGCACAGATACGCAGTATTTT
TRBJ1-2 | NA | NA | TRBV10-1 | CASSVYRGWMYGYTF | TGCGCCAGCAGTGTATATAGGGGCTGGATGTATGGCTACACCTTC
TRBJ2-3 | NA | TRBD1 | TRBV4-1 | CASSPTGGLTTDTQYF | TGCGCCAGCAGCCCGACAGGGGGCCTGACCACAGATACGCAGTATTTT
TRBJ1-6 | NA | NA | TRBV30 | CAWSDRGGSPLHF | TGTGCCTGGAGTGACCGCGGGGGGTCACCCCTCCACTTT
TRBJ2-5 | NA | TRBD2 | TRBV5-1 | CASSLFLAGGQETQYF | TGCGCCAGCAGCTTGTTCCTAGCGGGGGGGCAAGAGACCCAGTACTTC
TRBJ2-6 | NA | NA | TRBV5-5 | CASSSVGAGANVLTF | TGTGCCAGCAGCTCAGTCGGGGCTGGGGCCAACGTCCTGACTTTC
TRBJ2-7 | NA | TRBD1 | TRBV5-1 | CASSHRTGGEGEQYF | TGCGCCAGCAGCCACCGGACAGGGGGCGAGGGCGAGCAGTACTTC
TRBJ2-2 | NA | NA | TRBV5-1 | CASSLDFPPLNTGELFF | TGCGCCAGCAGCTTGGATTTCCCCCCACTCAACACCGGGGAGCTGTTTTTT
TRBJ2-5 | NA | TRBD2 | TRBV5-1 | CASSFGGGEETQYF | TGCGCCAGCAGCTTCGGCGGGGGGGAAGAGACCCAGTACTTC
TRBJ2-1 | NA | NA | TRBV4-2 | CASSQDGGFYNEQFF | TGTGCCAGCAGCCAAGACGGGGGTTTCTACAATGAGCAGTTCTTC